The 23 T cell receptor beta chains in this list originate from one sample, sequenced in a study of T cells in localized non-small cell lung cancer. This table comes from immunoSEQ multiplex PCR, and its TCRdb copy is limited to in-frame clones, with some not included. The table lists 70,000 to 80,000 clones, 88% of them singletons. Specimen: peripheral blood, collected before any cancer treatment. Receptors were obtained from a woman aged 40-75 years with stage I squamous cell lung carcinoma.

CDR3: CSAQQGAVGYTF. As DNA, the CDR3 is TGCAGCGCCCAACAGGGGGCAGTCGGCTACACCTTC. V is TRBV29-1 and J is TRBJ1-2, with 9 bases aligning to TRBD1. J lost 8 bases, V lost 7 bases, and 8 bases had no gene match. Germline V gene sequence: CDR1 SQVTM, CDR2 ANQGSEA. This CDR3 comprises 12 residues.

The chain couples TRBV6-5 to TRBJ1-6; 11 bases are shared with TRBD1. Germline CDR1 reads MNHEY; CDR2 reads SVGAGI. After removal of 11 bases from V and 6 bases from J, the junction contained 3 bases not matched to a gene. The CDR3 is made up of 13 amino acids. The CDR3 here is CAGTGGGNSPLHF. The CDR3 bases are TGTGCCGGGACAGGGGGTGGTAATTCACCCCTCCACTTT.

This sequence joins TRBV5-4 and TRBJ1-6, with 10 nucleotides matching TRBD1. This CDR3 has 16 amino acids. Germline trimming cut 4 bases from V and 8 bases from J; bases unmatched to any gene: 9. Germline V gene lookup returns CDR1 SGHNT and CDR2 YYREEE (reference sequence). The CDR3 region is CASSPGTGAADSPLHF. The DNA of the CDR3 is TGTGCCAGCAGCCCAGGGACAGGGGCTGCGGATTCACCCCTCCACTTT.

A single count supports this clone. V gene TRBV30 combines with J gene TRBJ1-6; 7 bases match TRBD1. Germline loops: CDR1 GTSNPN, CDR2 SVGIG (reference sequence). This CDR3 has 15 amino acids. The V segment lost 3 bases and the J segment 10 bases; nucleotides outside the gene matches: 12. CDR3 in DNA: TGTGCCTGGAGCGGCGGACAGGAGAAGGGATCACCCCTCCACTTT. It is translated as CAWSGGQEKGSPLHF.

The rearrangement links TRBV10-1 to TRBJ2-1; D tentatively reads TRBD1 or TRBD2 (5 bases each). With 7 bases removed from V and 3 bases from J, the gap between germline ends came to 10 bases. The CDR3 sequence is 13 residues long. Germline assignment: CDR1 WNHNN and CDR2 SYGVQD (reference sequence). The CDR3 sequence is CASNTGLYNEQFF. The CDR3 nucleotides read TGCGCCAGCAATACGGGGCTCTACAATGAGCAGTTCTTC.

V usage is TRBV30 and J usage is TRBJ2-7, with D unresolved. Per germline, CDR1 GTSNPN and CDR2 SVGIG (reference sequence). The CDR3 has 14 residues. V lost 5 bases, J lost 0 bases, and 14 bases lay in between. In DNA, the CDR3 is TGTGCCTGGTATTCTGGACGAAGCTCCTACGAGCAGTACTTC. Its protein product is CAWYSGRSSYEQYF.

This sequence joins TRBV5-1 and TRBJ2-4; D is undetermined. CDR1 and CDR2 (germline): SGHRS, YFSETQ. The length of the CDR3 is 16 residues. Trimming shortened V by 1 base and J by 0 bases, and 11 bases separated the two germline ends. CDR3 nucleotides: TGCGCCAGCAGCTTGTTGTCGGGCTTAGCCAAAAACATTCAGTACTTC. Translation: CASSLLSGLAKNIQYF.

The chain is built from TRBV7-6 and TRBJ1-1, with D possibly matching TRBD1 (6 bases). Trimming pared 1 base from V and 5 bases from J, leaving 17 bases between. This CDR3 spans 16 amino acids. Germline CDR1 is SGHVS and CDR2 is FNYEAQ. The CDR3 sequence: CASSLDKLTGGTEAFF. The CDR3 region has the DNA TGTGCCAGCAGCTTAGATAAGTTGACAGGAGGGACTGAAGCTTTCTTT.

This chain links TRBV4-1 with TRBJ2-3, with TRBD2 as a possible D gene (7 bases). The length of the CDR3 is 16 residues. Germline V lookup: CDR1 MGHRA, CDR2 YSYEKL. The V and J ends lost 1 base and 4 bases respectively, with 15 bases between them. For the CDR3, the DNA is TGCGCCAGCAGCCAAGCTGGTTCGGGGGGCGCAGATACGCAGTATTTT. Translated, it gives CASSQAGSGGADTQYF.

This sequence joins TRBV2 and TRBJ1-2; D is undetermined. Germline V CDR1 and CDR2: SNHLY, FYNNEI. This CDR3 is 12 amino acids long. The germline V and J ends were trimmed by 1 base and 7 bases, with 7 bases remaining between them. The CDR3 sequence: CASSEEGRGYTF. Written as DNA, the CDR3 is TGTGCCAGCAGTGAAGAGGGTCGTGGCTACACCTTC. The whole variable domain, filled in from reference TRBV2 and TRBJ1-2, reads EPEVTQTPSHQVTQMGQEVILRCVPISNHLYFYWYRQILGQKVEFLVSFYNNEISEKSEIFDDQFSVERPDGSNFTLKIRSTKLEDSAMYFCASSEEGRGYTFGSGTRLTVV.

The chain is built from TRBV28 and TRBJ2-5; no firm D call. The CDR3 has 11 residues. CDR1 and CDR2 (germline): MDHEN, SYDVKM. Between the trimmed V and J ends, which lost 2 bases and 3 bases, there was a span of 1 base. CDR3 sequence: CASSLKETQYF. CDR3 sequence (DNA): TGTGCCAGCAGTTTAAAAGAGACCCAGTACTTC.

The chain couples TRBV12-5 to TRBJ2-1, with 9 positions matching TRBD1. The CDR3 covers 15 residues. Trimming at V came to 6 bases and at J to 6 bases, leaving 9 bases not matched to a gene. Germline CDR1 and CDR2: LGHNT and FRNRAP. CDR3 sequence: CASGRGTGPSNEQFF. The CDR3 region has the DNA TGTGCTAGTGGGCGGGGGACAGGGCCTTCCAATGAGCAGTTCTTC.

The chain is built from TRBV19 and TRBJ1-4; D not certain. V lost 3 bases, J lost 7 bases, and 9 bases lay in between. Germline CDR1 reads LNHDA; CDR2 reads SQIVND (reference sequence). This CDR3 is built from 13 residues. The CDR3 spells CASSIMTSEKLFF. CDR3 in DNA: TGTGCCAGTAGTATCATGACAAGTGAAAAACTGTTTTTT.

The V and J genes are TRBV4-1 and TRBJ2-3, with 13 bases aligning to TRBD2. From germline, CDR1 is MGHRA and CDR2 YSYEKL. V gave up 0 bases and J gave up 6 bases; unmatched junction bases: 6. The length of the CDR3 is 17 residues. CDR3 amino acids: CASSQDSTSGGLDTQYF. The CDR3 nucleotides read TGCGCCAGCAGCCAAGATTCGACTAGCGGGGGGCTTGATACGCAGTATTTT.

V gene TRBV7-3 combines with J gene TRBJ2-3; 7 nucleotides align to TRBD2. Trimming cost V 5 bases and J 1 base; bases outside gene matches: 6. This CDR3 has 15 amino acids. Germline V CDR1 and CDR2: SGHTA, FQGTGA. As DNA, the CDR3 is TGTGCCAGCAGCCTGGGACTATCACGCACAGATACGCAGTATTTT. It codes for CASSLGLSRTDTQYF.

The CDR3 nucleotides are TGTGCCAGCAGCTTGGTACAGAACCCCAATGAGCAGTTCTTC. It specifies CASSLVQNPNEQFF. The V gene is TRBV5-5, the J gene TRBJ2-1; D remains unclear. V was cut by 0 bases and J by 6 bases, with 10 bases left in between. Per the germline V gene, CDR1 is SGHKS and CDR2 is YYEKEE (reference sequence). This CDR3 region has 14 residues.

The rearrangement joins TRBV4-1 to TRBJ1-1, with D hard to call. Trimming removed 3 bases at V and 0 bases at J, with 8 bases between. This CDR3 has 14 residues. The germline CDR1 and CDR2 sequences are MGHRA and YSYEKL. The CDR3 coding sequence is TGCGCCAGCAGCCAGTCTTACATGAACACTGAAGCTTTCTTT. It is translated as CASSQSYMNTEAFF.

V usage is TRBV2 and J usage is TRBJ2-7, with unresolved D. Trimming shortened V by 2 bases and J by 3 bases, and 5 bases separated the two germline ends. The CDR3 contains 12 residues. CDR1 is SNHLY and CDR2 is FYNNEI in the germline V gene. The CDR3 region is CASSENYYEQYF. For the CDR3, the DNA is TGTGCCAGCAGTGAAAACTACTACGAGCAGTACTTC. Drawing the rest from reference TRBV2 and TRBJ2-7, the complete variable domain is EPEVTQTPSHQVTQMGQEVILRCVPISNHLYFYWYRQILGQKVEFLVSFYNNEISEKSEIFDDQFSVERPDGSNFTLKIRSTKLEDSAMYFCASSENYYEQYFGPGTRLTVT.

The chain employs TRBV6-5 and TRBJ1-2, with D hard to call. Germline V CDR1 and CDR2: MNHEY, SVGAGI. V was shortened by 8 bases and J by 5 bases, with 18 bases between the two germline ends. The length of the CDR3 is 14 residues. This CDR3 is CASGEGFPKYGYTF. CDR3 sequence (DNA): TGTGCCAGCGGGGAAGGGTTTCCGAAATATGGCTACACCTTC.

The chain carries TRBV29-1 and TRBJ2-7; perhaps TRBD2 as D (7 bases). Deletions cut 5 bases from V and 2 bases from J, with 16 bases between. CDR3 length equals 14 residues. Germline CDR1 reads SQVTM; CDR2 reads ANQGSEA. Written as DNA, the CDR3 is TGCAGCGTTAAGTCCGCCGGGGGGCCCTACGAGCAGTACTTC. This translates into CSVKSAGGPYEQYF.

CDR3 loop: CASTPRGLSSGNTIYF. In DNA, the CDR3 is TGTGCCAGCACCCCAAGGGGGCTGAGCTCTGGAAACACCATATATTTT. This chain links TRBV7-9 with TRBJ1-3; 7 bases align to TRBD1. The germline V gene encodes CDR1 SEHNR and CDR2 FQNEAQ (reference sequence). Trimming took 7 bases from V and 0 from J; bases not matched to a gene: 9. This CDR3 contains 16 residues.

The chain is built from TRBV28 and TRBJ1-4; a possible D gene is TRBD1 (6 bases). Germline CDR1 MDHEN, CDR2 SYDVKM. V shed 7 bases and J shed 4 bases, with 13 bases lying between them. This CDR3 is 14 amino acids long. The CDR3 loop reads CASKETGINEKLFF. CDR3 DNA: TGTGCCAGCAAGGAGACAGGAATTAATGAAAAACTGTTTTTT.

The chain has TRBV30 and TRBJ2-7; possible D gene TRBD1, 5 bases. Germline-derived CDR1 and CDR2 are GTSNPN and SVGIG (reference sequence). V shed 3 bases and J shed 11 bases, with 29 bases lying between them. The CDR3 is made up of 16 amino acids. CDR3 residues: CAWRDKDQSSFFAEYF. DNA of the CDR3: TGTGCCTGGAGGGACAAGGACCAGTCGTCCTTTTTTGCGGAGTACTTC.